These 2 T cell receptor beta chains share one sample of origin, sequenced in a study of graft-versus-host responses after intestinal transplantation. With approximately 200,000 irradiated, violet-dye-labeled stimulator cells, approximately 200,000 CFSE-labeled responder cells were plated. The method was immunoSEQ multiplex PCR; TCRdb's version includes in-frame clones alone and lacks a portion of them. The profile shows 15,000 to 20,000 clones, less than 50% of them singletons. Sequences were derived from alloreactive CD8+ T cells from a mixed lymphocyte reaction culture, sampled before intestinal transplant. Specified subset: CFSE-low proliferating T cells sorted from approximately six-day pre-transplant mixed lymphocyte reaction (GvH or HvG direction). Source of these receptors: a human patient who received an intestinal transplant.

The chain uses TRBV18 and TRBJ2-5; TRBD1 aligns across 8 bases. This CDR3 is built from 16 residues. CDR1 is KGHSH and CDR2 is LQKENI in the germline V gene. J gave up 0 bases and V 2 bases, and 5 bases lay outside the gene matches. Here the CDR3 DNA reads TGTGCCAGCTCACCAGGACAGGGAGCATACCAAGAGACCCAGTACTTC. Residues: CASSPGQGAYQETQYF.

The table lists this clone with a few counts. V and J are TRBV4-1 and TRBJ2-1; 10 bases are shared with TRBD2. V trimming: 2 bases; J trimming: 5 bases; junction bases outside the gene matches: 9. The V gene's germline CDR1 is MGHRA and CDR2 YSYEKL. The CDR3 is 17 residues long. The CDR3 DNA follows: TGCGCCAGCAGCCAAAAGAGCCTAGCGGGAGTGAACAATGAGCAGTTCTTC. Residues: CASSQKSLAGVNNEQFF.